The text below deals with one T cell receptor beta chain. The antigen is unknown. This sample was taken from a study of T cell clones after liver transplantation. Across the study: TCRbeta sequencing after a pre-transplant mixed lymphocyte reaction identified graft-donor-reactive clones, later tracked in post-transplant blood. Third-party-reactive TCRbeta sequences from pre-transplant mixed lymphocyte reactions served as antigen-independent comparators. General study findings and limits: Circulating graft-donor-reactive CD4 TCRbeta sequences fell significantly post-transplant in most of the 8 subjects.

TCRdb's copy holds only in-frame clones and misses some; the assay was immunoSEQ multiplex PCR. The table includes some 60,000 clones, 70% detected once. CDR1 and CDR2 (germline): SGHDT, YYEEEE. Trimming pared 1 base from V and 6 bases from J, leaving 8 bases between. The CDR3 extends over 12 amino acids. The material was CD4+ T cells from blood, obtained at the approximately 15-month timepoint. The source of this sequence is a human patient who received a liver transplant. Some T cells may be graft donor cells. The chain combines TRBV5-6 with TRBJ2-7; D is undetermined. The CDR3 bases are TGTGCCAGCAGCTTGCAGTTCTCCGAGCAGTACTTC. This translates into CASSLQFSEQYF.